One sample yielded the 31 T cell receptor beta chains listed below, sequenced in a study of blood T cell repertoires in COVID-19. Data came from immunoSEQ multiplex PCR; TCRdb stores just in-frame clones and leaves some out. The sample has 180,000 or so clones, 80% to 90% seen once. Sequencing used peripheral blood. These receptors all stem from a man aged 55 to 70 with acute or convalescent COVID-19.

The chain is built from TRBV6-1 and TRBJ2-1; D is perhaps TRBD2 (5 bases). Germline V gene data show CDR1 as MNHNS and CDR2 as SASEGT. The CDR3 consists of 17 residues. Trimming left V 6 bases short and J 4 bases short, with 22 bases between. The CDR3 region is CASRERHGLTDYNEQFF. The DNA for the CDR3 is TGTGCCAGCAGGGAACGGCATGGACTGACCGATTACAATGAGCAGTTCTTC.

The V call is TRBV3-1 (or the pseudogene TRBV3-2), the J call TRBJ2-2, with 10 bases identical to TRBD2. This CDR3 spans 16 amino acids. CDR1 and CDR2 (germline): LGHDT, YNNKEL (reference sequence). Trimming removed 4 bases from V and 4 bases from J; junction bases left unmatched: 6. CDR3 nucleotides: TGTGCCAGCAGCCCCCATATAGCGGGAGGCACCGGGGAGCTGTTTTTT. Amino acids: CASSPHIAGGTGELFF.

The rearrangement uses TRBV25-1 and TRBJ1-5, with D unclear. V lost 6 bases, J lost 1 base, and 10 bases lay in between. Germline CDR1 MGHDK, CDR2 SYGVNS. The CDR3 loop spans 14 amino acids. The CDR3 region is CASSPLGSNQPQHF. CDR3 bases: TGTGCCAGCAGCCCGCTTGGCAGCAATCAGCCCCAGCATTTT.

This clone has just a few counts. This chain links TRBV5-1 with TRBJ1-3, with D possibly TRBD1 on 6 matching bases. This CDR3 contains 15 residues. V dropped 4 bases and J dropped 3 bases, with 14 bases sitting between them. Germline V CDR1 and CDR2: SGHRS, YFSETQ. In DNA form, the CDR3 reads TGCGCCAGCAGCGGACCATCAGGGGATGGAAACACCATATATTTT. Protein product: CASSGPSGDGNTIYF.

This rearrangement joins TRBV5-4 to TRBJ2-5; D is possibly TRBD1 (5 bases). CDR1 SGHNT and CDR2 YYREEE come from the germline V gene (reference sequence). The CDR3 runs to 14 residues. Trimming left V 4 bases short and J 4 bases short, with 14 bases between. CDR3 protein: CASSNQGILETQYF. CDR3 in DNA: TGTGCCAGCAGCAACCAGGGCATTCTAGAGACCCAGTACTTC.

This sequence joins TRBV28 and TRBJ1-5; TRBD1 matches at 7 bases. The length of the CDR3 is 13 residues. J was trimmed by 6 bases and V by 5 bases; bases with no gene match: 4. Germline CDR1 MDHEN, CDR2 SYDVKM. The CDR3 region is CASSPQGGQPQHF. Here the CDR3 DNA reads TGTGCCAGCAGTCCCCAGGGGGGTCAGCCCCAGCATTTT.

The chain couples TRBV7-9 to TRBJ1-1, with TRBD1 matching over 7 bases. The CDR3 consists of 15 residues. In germline, CDR1 is SEHNR, CDR2 FQNEAQ (reference sequence). V trimming: 5 bases; J trimming: 0 bases; junction bases outside the gene matches: 6. DNA of the CDR3: TGTGCCAGCAGCCCTGGAGGGGGCTTGAACACTGAAGCTTTCTTT. Protein product: CASSPGGGLNTEAFF.

V and J are TRBV7-2 and TRBJ2-7; weak D call: TRBD2 (5 bases). Trimming took 0 bases from V and 0 from J, leaving 6 bases between them. Germline-derived CDR1 and CDR2 are SGHTA and FQGNSA. CDR3 length: 14 amino acids. CDR3 DNA sequence: TGTGCCAGCAGCTTAGCCGGGGTCTCCTACGAGCAGTACTTC. Amino acid sequence: CASSLAGVSYEQYF.

This clone has more than one count but fewer than ten. V and J are TRBV19 and TRBJ1-1; D remains unclear. The CDR3 runs 11 residues. CDR1 LNHDA and CDR2 SQIVND come from the germline V gene (reference sequence). V was pared by 7 bases and J by 0 bases, with 3 bases between. The CDR3 DNA sequence: TGTGCCAGTATAATGAACACTGAAGCTTTCTTT. As protein: CASIMNTEAFF.

The rearrangement joins TRBV5-1 to TRBJ2-6, with 9 positions matching TRBD1. The CDR3 consists of 16 residues. Trimming took 3 bases from V and 4 from J; bases not matched to a gene: 5. Germline V CDR1 and CDR2: SGHRS, YFSETQ. The CDR3 here is CASSSTGGPGANVLTF. DNA for the CDR3: TGCGCCAGCAGCTCTACAGGGGGCCCCGGGGCCAACGTCCTGACTTTC.

The chain recombines TRBV5-5 with TRBJ2-2, with D hard to call. The ends were cut back, 2 bases at V and 0 bases at J, with 8 bases in the middle. CDR1 and CDR2 from the germline V gene are SGHKS and YYEKEE (reference sequence). CDR3 length: 15 residues. This chain's CDR3 is CASSFLRANTGELFF. Here the CDR3 DNA reads TGTGCCAGCAGCTTCTTGAGAGCGAACACCGGGGAGCTGTTTTTT.

This clone has only one observation. The V call is TRBV7-6, the J call TRBJ1-6; 7 bases fit TRBD1. Looked up from germline, CDR1 is SGHVS and CDR2 is FNYEAQ. After removal of 1 base from V and 6 bases from J, the junction contained 6 bases not matched to a gene. The CDR3 extends over 16 amino acids. CDR3 amino acids: CASSLDRGYRNSPLHF. Here the CDR3 DNA reads TGTGCCAGCAGCTTAGACAGGGGTTACCGTAATTCACCCCTCCACTTT.

This clone was counted a few times. V gene TRBV24-1 combines with J gene TRBJ1-4, with 9 bases matching TRBD1. This CDR3 region has 15 residues. From germline, CDR1 is KGHDR and CDR2 SFDVKD. The trim removed 4 bases at V and 4 bases at J, leaving 3 bases unmatched. DNA of the CDR3: TGTGCCACCAGTGACCCGGACAGGGGTAATGAAAAACTGTTTTTT. It is translated as CATSDPDRGNEKLFF.

The chain combines TRBV5-6 with TRBJ2-5, with 10 nucleotides matching TRBD2. The CDR3 spans 16 residues. The germline V gene has CDR1 SGHDT and CDR2 YYEEEE. V lost 4 bases to trimming and J lost 7 bases; unmatched junction nucleotides: 13. The CDR3 nucleotides are TGTGCCAGCAGCAATGGACTAGCGGAGGTATTAGGGACCCAGTACTTC. Protein sequence: CASSNGLAEVLGTQYF.

The chain recombines TRBV6-5 with TRBJ1-6; D unclear. CDR1 is MNHEY and CDR2 is SVGAGI in the germline V gene. V was trimmed by 6 bases and J by 8 bases, leaving 17 bases between them. The CDR3 totals 15 residues. The CDR3 loop is CASSRRVTIDSPLHF. The CDR3 DNA reads TGTGCCAGCAGCAGGAGGGTAACTATCGATTCACCCCTCCACTTT.

The chain joins TRBV7-9 to TRBJ1-2; no reliable D call. This CDR3 is built from 14 residues. The V gene lost 4 bases and the J gene lost 7 bases, with 16 bases spanning the gap. CDR1 and CDR2 (germline): SEHNR, FQNEAQ (reference sequence). The CDR3 nucleotides read TGTGCCAGCAGCTCAGACTCCGTCAGCGGTGGCTACACCTTC. This translates into CASSSDSVSGGYTF.

This chain connects TRBV9 to TRBJ2-3, with 13 bases that match TRBD2. This CDR3 has 20 residues. Trimming removed 3 bases from V and 4 bases from J; junction bases left unmatched: 17. CDR1 is SGDLS, CDR2 YYNGEE, per germline. In DNA, the CDR3 is TGTGCCAGCAGCGGCCTCATTGGGACTAGCGGGATGGGTCCCGCAGATACGCAGTATTTT. It is translated as CASSGLIGTSGMGPADTQYF.

J is TRBJ2-7 and V is TRBV5-1; 7 bases agree with TRBD2. The CDR3 loop spans 15 amino acids. Trimming at V came to 4 bases and at J to 1 base, leaving 8 bases not matched to a gene. CDR1 is SGHRS, CDR2 YFSETQ, per germline. Here the CDR3 reads CASSTSGISSYEQYF. DNA for the CDR3: TGCGCCAGCAGCACCAGCGGGATATCTTCCTACGAGCAGTACTTC.

This clone was detected only once. V gene TRBV2 combines with J gene TRBJ2-7, with D possibly matching TRBD1 (6 bases). Germline V gene data show CDR1 as SNHLY and CDR2 as FYNNEI. The ends were cut back, 6 bases at V and 0 bases at J, with 15 bases in the middle. The CDR3 runs 15 residues. CDR3 nucleotide sequence: TGTGCCAGCAGGGGGGCCAGCGGCGGCTCCTACGAGCAGTACTTC. Protein product: CASRGASGGSYEQYF.

The chain uses TRBV27 and TRBJ1-2; 7 bases are a match to TRBD1. With 6 bases clipped from V and 8 bases from J, the junction kept 6 bases outside the gene matches. The CDR3 consists of 12 residues. The V gene's germline CDR1 is MNHEY and CDR2 SMNVEV (reference sequence). The CDR3 nucleotides are TGTGCCAGCAGGACAGGGTTTGGCGGCTACACCTTC. Translating it yields CASRTGFGGYTF.

The rearrangement uses TRBV5-5 and TRBJ2-1; D unclear. V shed 0 bases and J shed 5 bases, with 12 bases lying between them. The CDR3 spans 15 residues. The germline gives CDR1 SGHKS, CDR2 YYEKEE (reference sequence). The CDR3 region is CASSLEVYPNNEQFF. CDR3 DNA sequence: TGTGCCAGCAGCTTGGAAGTCTATCCGAACAATGAGCAGTTCTTC.

V usage is TRBV2 and J usage is TRBJ2-3; D might be TRBD2 (5 bases). The V end lost 7 bases, the J end lost 0 bases, and 14 bases lay between the germline ends. CDR3 length: 15 amino acids. Germline CDR1 reads SNHLY; CDR2 reads FYNNEI. CDR3 nucleotide sequence: TGTGCCAGCAATTTGGGCGGGCCTAGCACAGATACGCAGTATTTT. Translation: CASNLGGPSTDTQYF.

The gene calls are TRBV27 and TRBJ2-7; tentative D call: TRBD2 (5 bases). CDR3 length equals 14 residues. V lost 4 bases to trimming and J lost 0 bases, with 10 bases between them. The V gene's germline CDR1 is MNHEY and CDR2 SMNVEV (reference sequence). CDR3 loop: CASSSRGDSYEQYF. CDR3 coding DNA: TGTGCCAGCAGTTCCCGGGGAGACTCCTACGAGCAGTACTTC.

The gene calls are TRBV30 and TRBJ2-4, with D unclear. V lost 0 bases and J 7 bases, leaving 4 bases between the germline ends. The germline V gene has CDR1 GTSNPN and CDR2 SVGIG (reference sequence). The CDR3 extends over 11 amino acids. CDR3 protein: CAWSVLNIQYF. CDR3 coding DNA: TGTGCCTGGAGTGTACTTAACATTCAGTACTTC.

The V and J genes are TRBV18 and TRBJ2-1; perhaps TRBD1 as D (6 bases). The CDR3 runs 15 residues. Per the germline V gene, CDR1 is KGHSH and CDR2 is LQKENI. Trimming cost V 3 bases and J 3 bases, with 12 bases left between them. The CDR3 DNA follows: TGTGCCAGCTCACCCCAGGGGCTAAACTACAATGAGCAGTTCTTC. This codes for CASSPQGLNYNEQFF.

V usage is TRBV12-3 or TRBV12-4 and J usage is TRBJ1-1; D gene uncertain. The CDR3 contains 13 residues. Trimming removed 5 bases from V and 0 bases from J, with 7 bases in between. The CDR3 is CASSLQLNTEAFF. As DNA, the CDR3 is TGTGCCAGCAGTCTACAGCTGAACACTGAAGCTTTCTTT.

The chain combines TRBV11-2 with TRBJ2-6; 7 nucleotides align to TRBD2. Trimming took 5 bases from V and 2 from J; bases not matched to a gene: 6. The CDR3 spans 16 residues. The germline CDR1 and CDR2 sequences are SGHAT and FQNNGV. The CDR3 loop is CASSPRGGAGANVLTF. For the CDR3, the DNA is TGTGCCAGCAGCCCCCGCGGGGGTGCTGGGGCCAACGTCCTGACTTTC.

The gene calls are TRBV6-5 and TRBJ2-7, with 11 bases aligning to TRBD1. Germline trimming cut 6 bases from V and 5 bases from J; bases unmatched to any gene: 9. Germline lookup yields CDR1 MNHEY and CDR2 SVGAGI. This CDR3 spans 15 amino acids. In DNA, the CDR3 is TGTGCCAGCAGCAATCCCGGGACAGGGGGAAACGAGCAGTACTTC. Translation: CASSNPGTGGNEQYF.

The rearrangement joins TRBV3-1 (or the pseudogene TRBV3-2) to TRBJ2-7; 12 nucleotides agree with TRBD2. The V and J ends lost 4 bases and 3 bases, in that order; junction bases with no gene match: 4. Germline V gives CDR1 LGHDT, CDR2 YNNKEL (reference sequence). This CDR3 contains 15 residues. The CDR3 region has the DNA TGTGCCAGCAGCCTGACTAGCGGGAGCGGCTACGAGCAGTACTTC. This gives the protein CASSLTSGSGYEQYF.

V gene TRBV7-9 combines with J gene TRBJ1-4; D is possibly TRBD1 (6 bases). Germline V gives CDR1 SEHNR, CDR2 FQNEAQ (reference sequence). The germline V and J ends were trimmed by 5 bases and 5 bases, with 21 bases remaining between them. This CDR3 is 17 amino acids long. CDR3 nucleotide sequence: TGTGCCAGCAGCCTCGTAGGTGAGGGGGGGTCGAATGAAAAACTGTTTTTT. This translates into CASSLVGEGGSNEKLFF.

The chain carries TRBV6-4 and TRBJ2-3; 11 bases are shared with TRBD2. The CDR3 length is 15 residues. The V gene's germline CDR1 is MRHNA and CDR2 SNTAGT. The J segment lost 2 bases and the V segment lost 5 bases, leaving 3 bases of the junction unmatched. The CDR3 nucleotides read TGTGCCAGCAGTCTAGCGGGAGGCTCCACAGATACGCAGTATTTT. Encoded protein: CASSLAGGSTDTQYF.